The 16 T cell receptor beta chains presented below share a single source sample, sequenced in a study of blood T cell repertoires in COVID-19. The repertoire was sequenced with immunoSEQ multiplex PCR; TCRdb's copy has only in-frame clones and lacks some. The table lists 210,000 or so clones, 83% of them singletons. What was sequenced was peripheral blood. The origin of the receptors is a woman in her thirties with COVID-19, enrolled during active disease.

The chain uses TRBV7-9 and TRBJ1-6; D is unresolved. This CDR3 has 13 residues. V dropped 4 bases and J dropped 8 bases, with 9 bases sitting between them. In germline, CDR1 is SEHNR, CDR2 FQNEAQ (reference sequence). CDR3 sequence reads: CASSSDGDSPLHF. Here the CDR3 DNA reads TGTGCCAGCAGCTCAGACGGGGATTCACCCCTCCACTTT.

The genes are TRBV7-9 and TRBJ1-6, with a tentative D call TRBD1 (6 bases). Per germline, CDR1 SEHNR and CDR2 FQNEAQ (reference sequence). V dropped 6 bases and J dropped 7 bases, with 16 bases sitting between them. The CDR3 totals 15 residues. The CDR3 coding sequence is TGTGCCAGCAGTAAGGTGGACGGGACAAATTCACCCCTCCACTTT. This gives the protein CASSKVDGTNSPLHF. The whole variable domain, remainder taken from reference TRBV7-9 and TRBJ1-6, is DTGVSQNPRHKITKRGQNVTFRCDPISEHNRLYWYRQTLGQGPEFLTYFQNEAQLEKSRLLSDRFSAERPKGSFSTLEIQRTEQGDSAMYLCASSKVDGTNSPLHFGNGTRLTVT.

The rearrangement uses TRBV7-2 and TRBJ1-5; D may be TRBD1 (6 bases). Trimming cost V 5 bases and J 2 bases, with 13 bases left between them. Germline CDR1 is SGHTA and CDR2 is FQGNSA. The CDR3 loop spans 15 amino acids. CDR3 amino acids: CASSLRGGGNQPQHF. The CDR3 DNA sequence: TGTGCCAGCAGCCTCAGGGGAGGGGGCAATCAGCCCCAGCATTTT.

Notes on this clone: Distinct nucleotide sequences in the sample also encode this CDR3. This chain uses TRBV5-4 with TRBJ2-5, with 7 bases lining up with TRBD2. The CDR3 is 14 amino acids. Germline V gene sequence: CDR1 SGHNT, CDR2 YYREEE (reference sequence). V trimming: 0 bases; J trimming: 2 bases; junction bases outside the gene matches: 1. The CDR3 sequence is CASSLAGGQETQYF. The CDR3 DNA follows: TGTGCCAGCAGCTTGGCCGGGGGGCAAGAGACCCAGTACTTC.

The rearrangement uses TRBV27 and TRBJ2-5; a possible D gene is TRBD1 (5 bases). V lost 6 bases and J lost 3, with 5 bases in between. The CDR3 extends over 11 amino acids. The germline CDR1 and CDR2 sequences are MNHEY and SMNVEV (reference sequence). CDR3 sequence: CASRTEETQYF. CDR3 in DNA: TGTGCCAGCAGGACAGAAGAGACCCAGTACTTC.

J is TRBJ2-1 and V is TRBV18; 13 bases are a match to TRBD2. The CDR3 has 17 amino acids. Trimming took 6 bases from V and 8 from J; bases not matched to a gene: 13. The V gene's germline CDR1 is KGHSH and CDR2 LQKENI. CDR3 in amino acids: CASSSRLAGGVGDEQFF. Here the CDR3 DNA reads TGTGCCAGCTCGTCCCGACTAGCGGGGGGCGTCGGGGATGAGCAGTTCTTC.

The chain is built from TRBV3-1 (or the pseudogene TRBV3-2) and TRBJ1-3; 8 bases map to TRBD1. The CDR3 consists of 16 residues. Per germline, CDR1 LGHDT and CDR2 YNNKEL (reference sequence). With 3 bases clipped from V and 1 base from J, the junction kept 5 bases outside the gene matches. CDR3 sequence reads: CASSHLGQGSGNTIYF. CDR3 nucleotide sequence: TGTGCCAGCAGCCACCTTGGACAGGGATCTGGAAACACCATATATTTT.

The chain carries TRBV7-9 and TRBJ2-7; 9 nucleotides match TRBD1. The V segment lost 1 base and the J segment 5 bases; nucleotides outside the gene matches: 3. CDR1 is SEHNR and CDR2 is FQNEAQ in the germline V gene (reference sequence). The CDR3 extends over 14 amino acids. The CDR3 region is CASSLEWDRDEQYF. As DNA, the CDR3 is TGTGCCAGCAGCTTAGAATGGGACAGGGACGAGCAGTACTTC.

This chain uses TRBV11-2 with TRBJ2-3; TRBD2 aligns across 9 bases. V lost 2 bases to trimming and J lost 1 base; unmatched junction nucleotides: 4. From germline, CDR1 is SGHAT and CDR2 FQNNGV. The CDR3 runs to 16 residues. CDR3 loop: CASSLHRTSGTDTQYF. CDR3 DNA sequence: TGTGCCAGCAGCTTACACAGGACTAGCGGCACAGATACGCAGTATTTT.

This sequence joins TRBV20-1 and TRBJ2-5; D possibly corresponds to TRBD1 (6 bases). The CDR3 spans 15 residues. With 3 bases removed from V and 2 bases from J, the gap between germline ends came to 16 bases. Germline assignment: CDR1 DFQATT and CDR2 SNEGSKA (reference sequence). Written as DNA, the CDR3 is TGCAGTGCTAGTCGGATGGGGACATTTCAAGAGACCCAGTACTTC. Translating it yields CSASRMGTFQETQYF.

This rearrangement joins TRBV27 to TRBJ2-7, with 8 positions matching TRBD2. V gave up 5 bases and J gave up 1 base; unmatched junction bases: 10. The CDR3 spans 16 residues. Germline V gives CDR1 MNHEY, CDR2 SMNVEV (reference sequence). This CDR3 is CASSPHGGEGSYEQYF. The CDR3 coding sequence is TGTGCCAGCAGTCCCCACGGGGGGGAAGGGTCCTACGAGCAGTACTTC.

The genes are TRBV15 and TRBJ2-1; 8 bases are shared with TRBD2. Trimming took 1 base from V and 4 from J; bases not matched to a gene: 9. The CDR3 loop spans 17 amino acids. Per the germline V gene, CDR1 is LNHNV and CDR2 is YYDKDF (reference sequence). The CDR3 DNA reads as TGTGCCACCAGCAGAGGTCCGCCTAGCGGGTCGTACAATGAGCAGTTCTTC. This translates into CATSRGPPSGSYNEQFF.

This clone was detected once. The chain combines TRBV30 with TRBJ2-7; the match to TRBD1 covers 7 bases. The germline CDR1 and CDR2 sequences are GTSNPN and SVGIG (reference sequence). This CDR3 has 21 residues. Germline trimming cut 3 bases from V and 0 bases from J; bases unmatched to any gene: 26. Written as DNA, the CDR3 is TGTGCCTGGAGCCAGGGACAGAACGGCCCAGATGGGTGGTCCCTCTCCTACGAGCAGTACTTC. It translates to CAWSQGQNGPDGWSLSYEQYF.

The chain links TRBV7-9 to TRBJ1-1; a weak D match, TRBD1 (5 bases). CDR3 length: 13 amino acids. The V gene's germline CDR1 is SEHNR and CDR2 FQNEAQ (reference sequence). V was pared by 0 bases and J by 11 bases, with 13 bases between. In nucleotides, the CDR3 is TGTGCCAGCAGCTTAGCAACAGGAATTGACGCTTTCTTT. This sequence encodes CASSLATGIDAFF.

The V and J genes are TRBV4-3 and TRBJ2-1; D is perhaps TRBD1 (5 bases). Looked up from germline, CDR1 is LGHNA and CDR2 is YSLEER. V lost 0 bases and J lost 9, with 12 bases in between. This CDR3 has 14 residues. CDR3 coding DNA: TGCGCCAGCAGCCAAGATCTCCCTAGGGGTGAGCAGTTCTTC. It codes for CASSQDLPRGEQFF.

This chain joins TRBV7-9 and TRBJ2-3; perhaps TRBD1 as D (5 bases). CDR1 and CDR2 from the germline V gene are SEHNR and FQNEAQ (reference sequence). V was trimmed by 3 bases and J by 0 bases, leaving 7 bases between them. There are 14 residues in the CDR3. The CDR3, as DNA: TGTGCCAGCAGCTTCCAGGGAAGCACAGATACGCAGTATTTT. Its protein is CASSFQGSTDTQYF. Using reference TRBV7-9 and TRBJ2-3 for the parts outside the CDR3, the full variable domain is DTGVSQNPRHKITKRGQNVTFRCDPISEHNRLYWYRQTLGQGPEFLTYFQNEAQLEKSRLLSDRFSAERPKGSFSTLEIQRTEQGDSAMYLCASSFQGSTDTQYFGPGTRLTVL.